These 21 T cell receptor beta chains share one sample of origin, sequenced in a study of T cells in Graves' hyperthyroidism and ophthalmopathy. Regions amplified from RNA transcripts were the TCR beta CDR3 regions. First-round RT-PCR targeting the TCR CDR3 was performed with the HTBI primer set. TCRdb passed the multiplex PCR reads through MiXCR, listing each CDR3 protein once. Seen here are hundreds of thousands of distinct CDR3 sequences, roughly 14% observed once, and the top ten hold around 13%. What was sequenced was blood. The receptor source for this set is a man aged 18 to 30 with Graves' ophthalmopathy.

This clonotype has just a few counts. The genes are TRBV12-3 or TRBV12-4 and TRBJ2-7; tentative D call: TRBD1 (6 bases). V lost 1 base, J lost 5 bases, and 12 bases lay in between. The CDR3 loop spans 14 amino acids. CDR3 nucleotides: TGTGCCAGCAGTTTAGGAGACAGGATCCACGAGCAGTACTTC. Its translation is CASSLGDRIHEQYF.

At least ten counts were recorded for this clonotype. The genes are TRBV5-1 and TRBJ2-2; the match to TRBD2 covers 7 bases. The CDR3 totals 15 residues. Germline V gene data show CDR1 as SGHRS and CDR2 as YFSETQ. Germline trimming cut 0 bases from V and 5 bases from J; bases unmatched to any gene: 4. The CDR3 protein is CASSLDGGSTGELFF. The CDR3 DNA reads TGCGCCAGCAGCTTGGATGGCGGGAGTACCGGGGAGCTGTTTTTT.

The table lists this clonotype with many counts. The chain joins TRBV12-3 or TRBV12-4 to TRBJ2-3, with TRBD2 matching over 13 bases. V lost 5 bases to trimming and J lost 4 bases; unmatched junction nucleotides: 3. The CDR3 spans 15 residues. The DNA for the CDR3 is TGTGCCAGCAGTGAACTAGCGGGAGGGCCAGATACGCAGTATTTT. It translates to CASSELAGGPDTQYF.

J is TRBJ2-3 and V is TRBV19; no firm D call. V lost 3 bases, J lost 1 base, and 11 bases lay in between. This CDR3 contains 15 residues. Germline V lookup: CDR1 LNHDA, CDR2 SQIVND (reference sequence). The CDR3 loop is CASSIFGWGTDTQYF. Here the CDR3 DNA reads TGTGCCAGTAGTATTTTCGGGTGGGGCACAGATACGCAGTATTTT.

This clonotype was recorded at least ten times. The chain couples TRBV4-1 to TRBJ1-5, with D perhaps TRBD1 (5 bases). CDR1 is MGHRA, CDR2 YSYEKL, per germline. CDR3 length: 16 residues. Between the trimmed V and J ends, which lost 3 bases and 2 bases, there was a span of 14 bases. CDR3 nucleotide sequence: TGCGCCAGCAGCCATGGGGGTTCGGTAGGCAATCAGCCCCAGCATTTT. It yields the protein CASSHGGSVGNQPQHF.

In the case of this clonotype: Given a much more abundant clone one base away, this may be a read error. CDR3 loop: CASSEGDSWSQYF. The CDR3 DNA is TGCGCCAGCAGTGAGGGGGACTCGTGGTCCCAGTACTTC. The chain has TRBV10-2 and TRBJ2-5, with D perhaps matching TRBD2 (6 bases). Deletions cut 2 bases from V and 9 bases from J, with 13 bases between. This CDR3 is 13 amino acids long. Germline-derived CDR1 and CDR2 are WSHSY and SAAADI.

This clonotype came up many times. The V call is TRBV6-1, the J call TRBJ2-3, with a possible D match to TRBD2 (7 bases). V lost 8 bases and J 0 bases, leaving 24 bases between the germline ends. The CDR3 consists of 18 residues. Germline CDR1 reads MNHNS; CDR2 reads SASEGT. CDR3 DNA: TGTGCCAGCCCACGAGGCAGGGGAGGCGGGAGAAGCACAGATACGCAGTATTTT. It translates to CASPRGRGGGRSTDTQYF.

The chain joins TRBV6-1 to TRBJ2-7, with D maybe TRBD2 (5 bases). The CDR3 has 14 residues. Trimming shortened V by 5 bases and J by 1 base, and 12 bases separated the two germline ends. CDR1 MNHNS and CDR2 SASEGT come from the germline V gene. CDR3 DNA sequence: TGTGCCAGCAGTTATAGCGACGGGTCCTACGAGCAGTACTTC. This gives the protein CASSYSDGSYEQYF.

The chain employs TRBV29-1 and TRBJ2-2; D not resolved. The germline CDR1 and CDR2 sequences are SQVTM and ANQGSEA. V lost 2 bases and J 4 bases, leaving 14 bases between the germline ends. The CDR3 is 15 amino acids. CDR3 sequence reads: CSVELISDFTGELFF. For the CDR3, the DNA is TGCAGCGTTGAACTTATCAGTGATTTCACCGGGGAGCTGTTTTTT.

This clonotype has ten or more counts. The genes are TRBV6-1 and TRBJ2-7; a weak D match, TRBD1 (6 bases). V was shortened by 5 bases and J by 2 bases, with 13 bases between the two germline ends. CDR3 length equals 14 residues. Per the germline V gene, CDR1 is MNHNS and CDR2 is SASEGT. The CDR3 sequence is CASSLYRDTYEQYF. CDR3 in DNA: TGTGCCAGCAGTCTTTACCGGGACACCTACGAGCAGTACTTC.

This clonotype was seen only a few times. A much larger clone differs by one base, so this may be a read error. J is TRBJ2-1 and V is TRBV6-4, with no clear D. The CDR3 spans 11 residues. The germline V gene has CDR1 MRHNA and CDR2 SNTAGT. Trimming left V 5 bases short and J 5 bases short, with 4 bases between. CDR3 sequence: CASSPNNEQFF. The CDR3 DNA follows: TGTGCCAGCAGTCCCAACAATGAGCAGTTCTTC.

The table lists this clonotype with a few counts. V gene TRBV6-1 combines with J gene TRBJ2-7; D is unresolved. The CDR3 is 12 amino acids. In germline, CDR1 is MNHNS, CDR2 SASEGT. The V gene lost 8 bases and the J gene lost 2 bases, with 10 bases spanning the gap. DNA for the CDR3: TGTGCCAGCCTATCTTTTGCCTACGAGCAGTACTTC. This sequence encodes CASLSFAYEQYF.

The rearrangement joins TRBV24-1 to TRBJ2-1; D is perhaps TRBD1 (7 bases). The ends were cut back, 4 bases at V and 5 bases at J, with 17 bases in the middle. CDR3 length: 16 residues. The V gene's germline CDR1 is KGHDR and CDR2 SFDVKD. The CDR3, as DNA: TGTGCCACCAGTGACTCGACAGGGAGGACACACAATGAGCAGTTCTTC. It translates to CATSDSTGRTHNEQFF.

This clonotype was seen repeatedly, ten times or more. The chain is built from TRBV7-9 and TRBJ1-3; 7 bases line up with TRBD1. The J segment lost 4 bases and the V segment lost 5 bases, leaving 5 bases of the junction unmatched. CDR1 and CDR2 (germline): SEHNR, FQNEAQ (reference sequence). The CDR3 has 14 residues. Here the CDR3 reads CASSQDRAGNTIYF. CDR3 coding DNA: TGTGCCAGCAGCCAAGACAGGGCCGGAAACACCATATATTTT. Looking up the rest from reference TRBV7-9 and TRBJ1-3 gives the full variable domain: DTGVSQNPRHKITKRGQNVTFRCDPISEHNRLYWYRQTLGQGPEFLTYFQNEAQLEKSRLLSDRFSAERPKGSFSTLEIQRTEQGDSAMYLCASSQDRAGNTIYFGEGSWLTVV.

This clonotype came up a few times. This chain connects TRBV18 to TRBJ1-1, with 7 nucleotides matching TRBD1. Trimming cost V 1 base and J 3 bases; bases outside gene matches: 14. Germline V lookup: CDR1 KGHSH, CDR2 LQKENI. CDR3 size: 18 residues. The CDR3 loop reads CASSPRLLRRQGDTEAFF. As DNA, the CDR3 is TGTGCCAGCTCACCACGTCTACTCCGGAGACAGGGTGACACTGAAGCTTTCTTT.

This clonotype has a handful of counts. A much larger clone lies a single base off, so this may be a read error. This rearrangement joins TRBV18 to TRBJ1-1; D unclear. The V gene's germline CDR1 is KGHSH and CDR2 LQKENI. The CDR3 totals 13 residues. V lost 5 bases and J 2 bases, leaving 9 bases between the germline ends. CDR3 bases: TGTGCCAGCTCATCACACGTAAACACTGAAGCTTTCTTT. Protein sequence: CASSSHVNTEAFF.

This clonotype was counted many times. V usage is TRBV7-9 and J usage is TRBJ2-1; the match to TRBD2 covers 10 bases. The CDR3 runs 16 residues. CDR1 and CDR2 from the germline V gene are SEHNR and FQNEAQ (reference sequence). Trimming at V came to 1 base and at J to 2 bases, leaving 2 bases not matched to a gene. The CDR3 nucleotides are TGTGCCAGCAGCTTAGAAGCGGGGGGGCCCTACAATGAGCAGTTCTTC. Its protein product is CASSLEAGGPYNEQFF.

The rearrangement links TRBV7-9 to TRBJ2-7, with 8 bases fitting TRBD2. Germline trimming cut 1 base from V and 1 base from J; bases unmatched to any gene: 6. In germline, CDR1 is SEHNR, CDR2 FQNEAQ (reference sequence). The CDR3 extends over 16 amino acids. CDR3 sequence (DNA): TGTGCCAGCAGCTTAGTGCTAGCGGGTAAATCCTACGAGCAGTACTTC. Amino acid sequence: CASSLVLAGKSYEQYF.

This clonotype came up many times. V and J are TRBV3-1 and TRBJ2-1, with 9 bases aligning to TRBD2. The ends lost 2 bases at V and 5 bases at J; junction bases unmatched: 4. The germline V gene encodes CDR1 LGHDT and CDR2 YNNKEL (reference sequence). The CDR3 runs to 15 residues. CDR3 loop: CASSQLTSGHNEQFF. CDR3 nucleotide sequence: TGTGCCAGCAGCCAATTGACTAGCGGACACAATGAGCAGTTCTTC.

V gene TRBV5-1 combines with J gene TRBJ1-1; D possibly corresponds to TRBD1 (5 bases). The germline CDR1 and CDR2 sequences are SGHRS and YFSETQ. The CDR3 runs to 14 residues. V was trimmed by 4 bases and J by 2 bases, leaving 12 bases between them. The CDR3 here is CASSGGHLNTEAFF. CDR3 DNA: TGCGCCAGCAGCGGAGGACACCTAAACACTGAAGCTTTCTTT. Variable domain in full (rest from reference TRBV5-1 and TRBJ1-1): KAGVTQTPRYLIKTRGQQVTLSCSPISGHRSVSWYQQTPGQGLQFLFEYFSETQRNKGNFPGRFSGRQFSNSRSEMNVSTLELGDSALYLCASSGGHLNTEAFFGQGTRLTVV.

This sequence joins TRBV3-1 and TRBJ2-3; 12 bases are a match to TRBD1. This CDR3 is built from 16 residues. CDR1 is LGHDT, CDR2 YNNKEL, per germline (reference sequence). V shed 4 bases, J shed 5 bases, and the junction held 7 bases outside the gene matches. The CDR3 loop reads CASSPRDRGQVDTQYF. DNA for the CDR3: TGTGCCAGCAGCCCCCGGGACAGGGGGCAGGTAGATACGCAGTATTTT.